The source of this T cell receptor (beta chain) is a study of cytomegalovirus exposure and HLA in healthy donors. The CDR3 contains 15 residues. CDR1 and CDR2 (germline): SGHAT, FQNNGV. The V gene end was trimmed by 1 base and the J gene end by 2 bases; junction bases not matched to a gene: 3. Repertoires were generated with immunoSEQ multiplex PCR, while TCRdb's copy carries only in-frame clones and drops some. The sample lists roughly 130,000 clones; roughly 90% were seen once. V is TRBV11-2 and J is TRBJ2-7; TRBD1 aligns across 9 bases. This sequence was found in a man under 40 in good health and CMV-seronegative. Sequences were obtained from PBMCs. In nucleotides, the CDR3 is TGTGCCAGCAGCTTAGGGGACAGGGAAACCTACGAGCAGTACTTC. This gives the protein CASSLGDRETYEQYF.